This is a list of T cell receptor beta chains from one sample in a study of TIL therapy for anti-PD-1-resistant metastatic lung cancer. The method was immunoSEQ multiplex PCR; TCRdb's version includes in-frame clones alone and lacks a portion of them. The table has about 60,000 clones, under 75% seen once; the top ten hold 5.5% to 8.5%. The sequenced sample was blood, obtained at baseline. The receptors were sampled from a person aged 25-79 years with non-small cell lung cancer. CDR3s include the opening cysteine and the closing phenylalanine or tryptophan. D genes are given only for firm matches. Rows may omit the clone size; those that give it use once, few, many or a size class.

j_call cdr3_length v_call d_call clone_size cdr3_nt cdr3_aa
TRBJ2-5 14 TRBV2 NA NA TGTGCCAGCAGTGTTAACCCCGGGATGGAGACCCAGTACTTC CASSVNPGMETQYF
TRBJ1-2 14 TRBV6-1 NA NA TGTGCCAGCAGTGAAGGGTTATTCTCCTATGGCTACACCTTC CASSEGLFSYGYTF
TRBJ2-3 14 TRBV12-5 NA NA TGTGCTAGTGGACAAGGGGAGACAGTAGATACGCAGTATTTT CASGQGETVDTQYF
TRBJ2-3 14 TRBV5-1 TRBD1 NA TGCGCCAGCAGCTCGGACAGGGGTGCAGATACGCAGTATTTT CASSSDRGADTQYF
TRBJ2-6 15 TRBV2 NA NA TGTGCCAGCAGTGTCAATAGCGCTGGGGCCAACGTCCTGACTTTC CASSVNSAGANVLTF
TRBJ2-3 12 TRBV11-2 NA once TGTGCCAGCAAAGCAGACACAGATACGCAGTATTTT CASKADTDTQYF
TRBJ2-3 14 TRBV4-2 TRBD2 NA TGTGCCAGCAGCCACGGCGGGAGGGCCGAGGAGCAGTATTTT CASSHGGRAEEQYF
TRBJ1-1 12 TRBV29-1 NA NA TGCAGCGCCAGGCAGGCGGCCACTGAAGCTTTCTTT CSARQAATEAFF
TRBJ1-6 17 TRBV5-1 NA NA TGCGCCAGCAGCTTGGGACCGACGAGCTCCTATAATTCACCCCTCCACTTT CASSLGPTSSYNSPLHF
TRBJ2-1 16 TRBV6-6 TRBD1 NA TGTGCCAGCACACCATTTCCGGGACAGGGGTACAATGAGCAGTTCTTC CASTPFPGQGYNEQFF
TRBJ2-7 16 TRBV5-6 TRBD2 few TGTGCCAGCAGCTTATCCATGGGACTAGCGGACTACGAGCAGTACTTC CASSLSMGLADYEQYF
TRBJ2-7 13 TRBV5-1 NA NA TGCGCCAGCAGCTTTGACAGCTCCTACGAGCAGTACTTC CASSFDSSYEQYF
TRBJ1-6 15 TRBV2 NA few TGTGCCAGCAGTGACGGGACGGACTATAATTCACCCCTCCACTTT CASSDGTDYNSPLHF
TRBJ1-5 14 TRBV27 TRBD1 few TGTGCCAGCAGTTTAGACAGGGGAGGGGAGCCCCAGCATTTT CASSLDRGGEPQHF
TRBJ1-1 15 TRBV5-4 NA NA TGTGCCAGCATTGGAAGGGACTCTGGGGTTACTGAAGCTTTCTTT CASIGRDSGVTEAFF
TRBJ1-6 16 TRBV7-8 NA NA TGTGCCAGCAGCGTATCCCAGGGGACCTATAATTCACCCCTCCACTTT CASSVSQGTYNSPLHF
TRBJ1-2 15 TRBV27 NA NA TGTGCCAGCAGAGTCCGGGAGACAGTCATAGGCGGCTACACCTTC CASRVRETVIGGYTF